Listed here are 2 T cell receptor beta chains from one sample, sequenced in a study of T cells after yellow fever vaccination. TCRdb used MiXCR to reprocess the 5' RACE reads, holding one entry per CDR3 protein. The sample contains roughly 120,000 distinct CDR3 sequences, approximately 7% of which appear only once. Sequencing used CD4+ T cells sorted from PBMCs, obtained more than 8 days after the first yellow fever vaccination. The receptors shown here come from a man younger than 30 who received the YFV17D yellow fever vaccine.

CDR3 sequence (DNA): TGTGCCAGCAGCTTGCCGGAGAACTATGGCTACACCTTC. Protein: CASSLPENYGYTF. The rearrangement joins TRBV5-4 to TRBJ1-2; D not certain. The CDR3 contains 13 residues. Trimming removed 1 base at V and 2 bases at J, with 6 bases between. Germline V gives CDR1 SGHNT, CDR2 YYREEE (reference sequence).

A note on this clonotype: A much larger clone sits a single nucleotide away, making a read error possible. The chain uses TRBV7-9 and TRBJ1-6, with a possible D match to TRBD1 (5 bases). There are 15 residues in the CDR3. Trimming removed 6 bases at V and 7 bases at J, with 16 bases between. In germline, CDR1 is SEHNR, CDR2 FQNEAQ (reference sequence). CDR3 sequence: CASRKYGQSNSPLHF. The CDR3 DNA follows: TGTGCCAGCAGGAAGTATGGACAATCGAATTCACCCCTCCACTTT.